Below are 26 T cell receptor beta chains sequenced from a single sample in a study of T cell responses to AZD1222 COVID-19 vaccine. TCRdb keeps only in-frame clones here, not all; method: immunoSEQ multiplex PCR. Among 90,000 to 150,000 clones listed, roughly 84% were seen once. Material: peripheral blood, obtained on day 0 of AZD1222 vaccination. Receptors were obtained from an adult in good health.

The rearrangement joins TRBV12-3 or TRBV12-4 to TRBJ1-2; D is uncertain. This CDR3 region has 13 residues. V was pared by 6 bases and J by 7 bases, with 15 bases between. The CDR3 nucleotides are TGTGCCAGCAGACCCGGTATTGTTGGTGGCTACACCTTC. It codes for CASRPGIVGGYTF.

The CDR3 region has the DNA TGCGCCAGCAGCTTGGTCCAGGGGTGGGGACAAGAGACCCAGTACTTC. Its translation is CASSLVQGWGQETQYF. This chain connects TRBV5-1 to TRBJ2-5; TRBD1 might be the D (6 bases). The CDR3 totals 16 residues. The germline gives CDR1 SGHRS, CDR2 YFSETQ. The V and J ends lost 0 bases and 2 bases respectively, with 14 bases between them.

This clone was counted a single time. This sequence joins TRBV27 and TRBJ1-6; 9 positions agree with TRBD1. The junction had 5 bases not matched to a gene; V was cut back by 1 base and J by 10 bases. This CDR3 spans 15 amino acids. From germline, CDR1 is MNHEY and CDR2 SMNVEV (reference sequence). CDR3 loop: CASSLYRTGESPLHF. As DNA, the CDR3 is TGTGCCAGCAGTTTATATCGGACAGGGGAATCACCCCTCCACTTT.

The rearrangement joins TRBV7-2 to TRBJ2-3; D perhaps matches TRBD1 (6 bases). There are 17 residues in the CDR3. V was trimmed by 4 bases and J by 2 bases, leaving 19 bases between them. The germline V gene encodes CDR1 SGHTA and CDR2 FQGNSA. CDR3 DNA sequence: TGTGCCAGCAGCTCGACCTACAGGGCTCGGGACACAGATACGCAGTATTTT. This codes for CASSSTYRARDTDTQYF.

The chain recombines TRBV5-1 with TRBJ2-3; D tentatively reads TRBD1 or TRBD2 (6 bases each). The V gene's germline CDR1 is SGHRS and CDR2 YFSETQ. Trimming removed 2 bases at V and 2 bases at J, with 18 bases between. CDR3 length: 17 amino acids. Written as DNA, the CDR3 is TGCGCCAGCAGCTTAAACGGGGGCCGGTCCGTCACAGATACGCAGTATTTT. Translated, it gives CASSLNGGRSVTDTQYF.

The gene calls are TRBV5-6 and TRBJ1-2; D may be TRBD1 (6 bases). The germline gives CDR1 SGHDT, CDR2 YYEEEE. V dropped 5 bases and J dropped 4 bases, with 18 bases sitting between them. The CDR3 contains 15 residues. In nucleotides, the CDR3 is TGTGCCAGCAGACTGGACAGACCAATAAGCTATGGCTACACCTTC. Amino acid sequence: CASRLDRPISYGYTF.

The J gene is TRBJ2-3, the V gene TRBV4-3; TRBD1 is a possible D gene (5 bases). The CDR3 is 13 amino acids. CDR1 is LGHNA and CDR2 is YSLEER in the germline V gene. The germline V and J ends were trimmed by 5 bases and 2 bases, with 8 bases remaining between them. The CDR3 DNA reads as TGCGCCAGCAGCGGGGCCAACACAGATACGCAGTATTTT. This gives the protein CASSGANTDTQYF.

This chain joins TRBV5-8 and TRBJ1-6; possible D gene TRBD1, 6 bases. The V and J ends lost 4 bases and 4 bases respectively, with 27 bases between them. The germline CDR1 and CDR2 sequences are SGHTS and YDEGEE. The CDR3 is made up of 20 amino acids. The DNA for the CDR3 is TGTGCCAGCAGCAGCACTGGGACAAGACCTACCTGGGCATATAATTCACCCCTCCACTTT. It specifies CASSSTGTRPTWAYNSPLHF.

The chain uses TRBV9 and TRBJ2-1; TRBD2 matches 9 bases. The CDR3 covers 16 residues. Germline V lookup: CDR1 SGDLS, CDR2 YYNGEE. V gave up 0 bases and J gave up 4 bases; unmatched junction bases: 5. CDR3 DNA: TGTGCCAGCAGCGTAGCCTCTAGCGGGGTATACAATGAGCAGTTCTTC. Protein product: CASSVASSGVYNEQFF.

This clone was observed a few times. V and J are TRBV24-1 and TRBJ2-2, with 7 bases identical to TRBD1. Germline loops: CDR1 KGHDR, CDR2 SFDVKD. The CDR3 has 11 residues. CDR3: CATGFGGELFF. In DNA, the CDR3 is TGTGCGACAGGGTTCGGCGGGGAGCTGTTTTTT.

The V and J genes are TRBV4-3 and TRBJ2-3; tentative D call: TRBD1 (6 bases). The germline V gene encodes CDR1 LGHNA and CDR2 YSLEER. This CDR3 is built from 15 residues. Between the trimmed V and J ends, which lost 1 base and 1 base, there was a span of 9 bases. This chain's CDR3 is CASSQGTVGTDTQYF. CDR3 DNA: TGCGCCAGCAGCCAAGGGACAGTAGGCACAGATACGCAGTATTTT.

This clone was picked up one time. This chain uses TRBV9 with TRBJ1-2; tentative D call: TRBD1 (6 bases). The CDR3 consists of 16 residues. Germline CDR1 is SGDLS and CDR2 is YYNGEE. The germline V and J ends were trimmed by 3 bases and 4 bases, with 19 bases remaining between them. The CDR3 DNA follows: TGTGCCAGCAGCGCCTCGACAGGCAGCCCTCTCTATGGCTACACCTTC. Translating gives CASSASTGSPLYGYTF.

Here the CDR3 reads CASSDGGGTQETQYF. The CDR3 DNA follows: TGCGCCAGCAGTGACGGCGGGGGGACCCAAGAGACCCAGTACTTC. This chain uses TRBV10-2 with TRBJ2-5, with 8 bases that match TRBD2. V shed 3 bases, J shed 1 base, and the junction held 4 bases outside the gene matches. The CDR3 has 15 amino acids. Germline-derived CDR1 and CDR2 are WSHSY and SAAADI.

This chain connects TRBV24-1 to TRBJ1-6; TRBD1 agrees at 7 bases. Germline trimming cut 6 bases from V and 7 bases from J; bases unmatched to any gene: 2. This CDR3 spans 13 amino acids. Germline V gene data show CDR1 as KGHDR and CDR2 as SFDVKD. In DNA, the CDR3 is TGTGCCACCAGTCAGGGGGGGAATTCACCCCTCCACTTT. It is translated as CATSQGGNSPLHF.

V gene TRBV4-1 combines with J gene TRBJ2-7, with D maybe TRBD1 (5 bases). From germline, CDR1 is MGHRA and CDR2 YSYEKL. This CDR3 is 19 amino acids long. V lost 1 base and J 6 bases, leaving 28 bases between the germline ends. This chain's CDR3 is CASSQARARAEVGLIEQYF. CDR3 coding DNA: TGCGCCAGCAGCCAAGCCCGGGCCAGGGCCGAGGTGGGGTTGATCGAGCAGTACTTC.

The rearrangement joins TRBV5-6 to TRBJ1-2; the D is unclear. CDR3 length: 12 amino acids. Between the trimmed V and J ends, which lost 0 bases and 6 bases, there was a span of 6 bases. The V gene's germline CDR1 is SGHDT and CDR2 YYEEEE. CDR3 in amino acids: CASSLGRHGYTF. CDR3 in DNA: TGTGCCAGCAGCTTGGGTAGGCATGGCTACACCTTC.

The table lists this clone with a count of one. The V gene is TRBV27, the J gene TRBJ2-1, with D perhaps given as TRBD1 or TRBD2 (5 bases each). Germline CDR1 reads MNHEY; CDR2 reads SMNVEV (reference sequence). The CDR3 sequence is 16 residues long. Trimming stripped 5 bases from V and 4 bases from J, with 18 bases between. The CDR3 region is CASSTPTGPLYNEQFF. The CDR3 coding sequence is TGTGCCAGCAGTACCCCCACGGGACCCCTATACAATGAGCAGTTCTTC.

This chain joins TRBV11-2 and TRBJ1-3; 9 bases are shared with TRBD1. The CDR3 length is 15 residues. Trimming cost V 5 bases and J 4 bases; bases outside gene matches: 6. Germline CDR1 reads SGHAT; CDR2 reads FQNNGV. The chain's CDR3 is CASSPRTGAGNTIYF. The CDR3 bases are TGTGCCAGCAGCCCGAGGACAGGGGCAGGAAACACCATATATTTT.

The chain carries TRBV6-5 and TRBJ2-2; D not resolved. Germline values: CDR1 MNHEY, CDR2 SVGAGI. V was cut by 7 bases and J by 1 base, with 13 bases left in between. The CDR3 spans 15 residues. CDR3 DNA: TGTGCCAGCACCCAAGGGTGGGGGAACACCGGGGAGCTGTTTTTT. Protein: CASTQGWGNTGELFF.

The chain carries TRBV5-5 and TRBJ1-6; tentatively, D is TRBD1 (5 bases). Deletions cut 2 bases from V and 7 bases from J, with 10 bases between. Germline CDR1 is SGHKS and CDR2 is YYEKEE (reference sequence). This CDR3 has 14 amino acids. The CDR3 reads CASSFGGLNSPLHF. DNA of the CDR3: TGTGCCAGCAGCTTCGGGGGGTTGAATTCACCCCTCCACTTT.

This clone has only one observation. The CDR3 sequence is CASSVRRASSGANVLTF. The CDR3 DNA is TGTGCCAGCAGTGTTCGCAGGGCCTCCTCTGGGGCCAACGTCCTGACTTTC. This chain links TRBV2 with TRBJ2-6, with TRBD1 as a possible D gene (5 bases). This CDR3 is built from 17 residues. Trimming left V 4 bases short and J 0 bases short, with 13 bases between. Germline V CDR1 and CDR2: SNHLY, FYNNEI. The variable domain in full, with the rest retrieved from reference TRBV2 and TRBJ2-6, is EPEVTQTPSHQVTQMGQEVILRCVPISNHLYFYWYRQILGQKVEFLVSFYNNEISEKSEIFDDQFSVERPDGSNFTLKIRSTKLEDSAMYFCASSVRRASSGANVLTFGAGSRLTVL.

The genes are TRBV4-3 and TRBJ1-4; no firm D call. This CDR3 is built from 15 residues. Trimming took off 1 base at V and 3 bases at J, with 9 bases between the two ends. From germline, CDR1 is LGHNA and CDR2 YSLEER. The CDR3 sequence is CASSQGLVPNEKLFF. In nucleotides, the CDR3 is TGCGCCAGCAGCCAAGGGTTGGTTCCTAATGAAAAACTGTTTTTT.

The chain is built from TRBV3-1 (or the pseudogene TRBV3-2) and TRBJ1-2, with D hard to call. V was clipped by 0 bases and J by 7 bases, with 9 bases between them. CDR3 size: 13 residues. From germline, CDR1 is LGHDT and CDR2 YNNKEL (reference sequence). The CDR3 region has the DNA TGTGCCAGCAGCCAAGAGGGATTTCGTGGCTACACCTTC. This gives the protein CASSQEGFRGYTF.

The chain is built from TRBV25-1 and TRBJ2-7; 10 bases map to TRBD1. J lost 3 bases, V lost 5 bases, and 7 bases had no gene match. CDR1 and CDR2 from the germline V gene are MGHDK and SYGVNS. The CDR3 is 15 amino acids. DNA for the CDR3: TGTGCCAGCAGTTTATCCGGGACAGGGGTCTACGAGCAGTACTTC. Residues: CASSLSGTGVYEQYF.

The chain has TRBV10-3 and TRBJ2-7; D is unclear. The CDR3 extends over 12 amino acids. Per the germline V gene, CDR1 is ENHRY and CDR2 is SYGVKD. V gave up 3 bases and J gave up 4 bases, with 7 bases separating them. The CDR3 is CAISDHQYEQYF. CDR3 sequence (DNA): TGTGCCATCAGTGACCACCAATACGAGCAGTACTTC.

The V gene is TRBV4-1, the J gene TRBJ2-3, with a weak D call TRBD1 (6 bases). In germline, CDR1 is MGHRA, CDR2 YSYEKL. Trimming pared 1 base from V and 2 bases from J, leaving 16 bases between. The CDR3 extends over 17 amino acids. CDR3 sequence reads: CASSQGRTGRPTDTQYF. The CDR3 DNA is TGCGCCAGCAGCCAAGGTCGTACAGGGAGACCCACAGATACGCAGTATTTT.